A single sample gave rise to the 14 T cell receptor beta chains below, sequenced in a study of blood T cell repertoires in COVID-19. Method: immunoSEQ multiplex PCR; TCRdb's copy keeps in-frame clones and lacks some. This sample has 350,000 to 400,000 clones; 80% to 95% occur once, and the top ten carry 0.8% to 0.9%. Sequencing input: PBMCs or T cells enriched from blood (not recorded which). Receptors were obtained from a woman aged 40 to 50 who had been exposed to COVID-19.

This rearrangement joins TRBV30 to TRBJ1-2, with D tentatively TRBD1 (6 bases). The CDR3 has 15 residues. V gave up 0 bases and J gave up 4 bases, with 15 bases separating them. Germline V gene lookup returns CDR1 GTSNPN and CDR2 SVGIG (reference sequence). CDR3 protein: CAWSVLRTDSYGYTF. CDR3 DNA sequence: TGTGCCTGGAGTGTACTAAGGACAGATTCCTATGGCTACACCTTC.

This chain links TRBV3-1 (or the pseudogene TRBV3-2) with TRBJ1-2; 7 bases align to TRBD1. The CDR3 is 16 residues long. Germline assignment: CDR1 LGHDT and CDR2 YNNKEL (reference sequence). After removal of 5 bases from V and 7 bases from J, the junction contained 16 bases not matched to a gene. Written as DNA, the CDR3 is TGTGCCAGCAGCAAAGGCGGCCCTGACAGGGTCGGTGGCTACACCTTC. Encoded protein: CASSKGGPDRVGGYTF.

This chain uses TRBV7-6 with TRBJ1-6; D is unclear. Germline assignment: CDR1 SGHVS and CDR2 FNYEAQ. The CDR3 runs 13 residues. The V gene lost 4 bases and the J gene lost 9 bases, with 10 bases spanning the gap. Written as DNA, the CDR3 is TGTGCCAGCAGCTCATTTGAGTTTTCACCCCTCCACTTT. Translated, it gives CASSSFEFSPLHF.

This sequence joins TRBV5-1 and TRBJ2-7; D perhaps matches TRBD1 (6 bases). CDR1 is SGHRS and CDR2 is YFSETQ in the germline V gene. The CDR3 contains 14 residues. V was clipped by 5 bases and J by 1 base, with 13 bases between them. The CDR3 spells CASSGTYGSYEQYF. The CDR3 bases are TGCGCCAGCAGTGGGACATACGGTTCCTACGAGCAGTACTTC.

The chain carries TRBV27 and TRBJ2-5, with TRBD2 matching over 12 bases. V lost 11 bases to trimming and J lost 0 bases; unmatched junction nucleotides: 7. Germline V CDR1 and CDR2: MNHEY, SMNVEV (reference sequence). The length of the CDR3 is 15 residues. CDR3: CASSSGRVYQETQYF. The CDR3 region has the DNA TGTGCCTCATCTAGCGGGAGGGTGTACCAAGAGACCCAGTACTTC.

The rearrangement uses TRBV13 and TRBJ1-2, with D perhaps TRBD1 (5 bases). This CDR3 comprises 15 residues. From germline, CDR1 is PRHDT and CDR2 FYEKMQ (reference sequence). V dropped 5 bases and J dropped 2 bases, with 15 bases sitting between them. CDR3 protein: CASSPPGGENYGYTF. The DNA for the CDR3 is TGTGCCAGCAGCCCGCCTGGGGGGGAGAACTATGGCTACACCTTC.

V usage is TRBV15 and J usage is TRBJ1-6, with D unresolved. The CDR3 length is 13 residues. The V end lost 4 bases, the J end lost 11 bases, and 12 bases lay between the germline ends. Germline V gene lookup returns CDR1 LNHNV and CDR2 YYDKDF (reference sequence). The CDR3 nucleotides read TGTGCCACCAGCATCGGGGAGGAGGCACCCCTCCACTTT. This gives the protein CATSIGEEAPLHF.

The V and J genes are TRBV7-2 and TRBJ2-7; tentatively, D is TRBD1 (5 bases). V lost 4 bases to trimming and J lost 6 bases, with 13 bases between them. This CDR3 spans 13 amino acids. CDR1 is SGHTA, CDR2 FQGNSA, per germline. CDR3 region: CASSSGRRGEQYF. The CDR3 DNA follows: TGTGCCAGCAGCTCAGGGCGGCGTGGCGAGCAGTACTTC.

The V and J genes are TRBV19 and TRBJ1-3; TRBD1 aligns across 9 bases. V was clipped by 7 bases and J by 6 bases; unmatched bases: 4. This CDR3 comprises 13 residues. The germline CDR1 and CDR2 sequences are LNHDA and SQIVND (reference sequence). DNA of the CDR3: TGTGCCAGTATCAGACAGGGGGAAAACACCATATATTTT. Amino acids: CASIRQGENTIYF.

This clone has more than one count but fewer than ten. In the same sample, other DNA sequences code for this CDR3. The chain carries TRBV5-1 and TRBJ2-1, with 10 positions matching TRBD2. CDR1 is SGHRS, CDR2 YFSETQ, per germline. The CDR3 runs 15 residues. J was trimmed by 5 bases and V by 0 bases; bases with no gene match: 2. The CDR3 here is CASSLALAGNNEQFF. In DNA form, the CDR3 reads TGCGCCAGCAGCTTGGCACTAGCGGGGAACAATGAGCAGTTCTTC.

The CDR3 loop is CARSLEPRLAGDCRCLNEQFF. The CDR3 DNA follows: TGTGCCAGAAGCTTGGAGCCGAGGCTAGCGGGAGATTGTCGGTGCTTAAATGAGCAGTTCTTC. The V call is TRBV5-3, the J call TRBJ2-1; TRBD2 agrees at 10 bases. TRBV5-3 is flagged as an ORF with uncertain function. V was clipped by 0 bases and J by 7 bases; unmatched bases: 22. This CDR3 comprises 21 residues.

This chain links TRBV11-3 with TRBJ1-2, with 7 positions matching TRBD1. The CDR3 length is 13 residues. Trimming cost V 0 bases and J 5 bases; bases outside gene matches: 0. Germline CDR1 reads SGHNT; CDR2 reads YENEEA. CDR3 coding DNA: TGTGCCAGCAGCTTAGAACAGGGGTATGGCTACACCTTC. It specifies CASSLEQGYGYTF.

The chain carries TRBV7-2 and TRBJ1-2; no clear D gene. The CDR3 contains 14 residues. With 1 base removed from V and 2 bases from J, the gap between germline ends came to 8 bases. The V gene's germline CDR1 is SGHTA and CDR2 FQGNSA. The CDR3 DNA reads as TGTGCCAGCAGCTTAGGCCCACAGAACTATGGCTACACCTTC. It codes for CASSLGPQNYGYTF.

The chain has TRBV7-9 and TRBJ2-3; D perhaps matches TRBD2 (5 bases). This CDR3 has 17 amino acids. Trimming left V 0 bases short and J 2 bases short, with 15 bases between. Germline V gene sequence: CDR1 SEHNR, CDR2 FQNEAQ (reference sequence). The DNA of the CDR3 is TGTGCCAGCAGCTTAGCTCAGTGGGTTCGGGACACAGATACGCAGTATTTT. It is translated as CASSLAQWVRDTDTQYF.